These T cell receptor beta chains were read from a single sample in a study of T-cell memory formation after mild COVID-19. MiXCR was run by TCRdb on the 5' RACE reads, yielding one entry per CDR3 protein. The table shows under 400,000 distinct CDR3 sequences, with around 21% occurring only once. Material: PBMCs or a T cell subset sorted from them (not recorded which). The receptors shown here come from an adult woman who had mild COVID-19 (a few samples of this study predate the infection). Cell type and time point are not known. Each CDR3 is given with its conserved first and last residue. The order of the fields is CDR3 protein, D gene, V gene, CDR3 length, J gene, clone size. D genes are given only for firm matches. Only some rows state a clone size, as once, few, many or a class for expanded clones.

CDR3 protein: CASSFGVKGRNTEAFF
D gene: NA
V gene: TRBV7-9
CDR3 length: 16
J gene: TRBJ1-1
clone size: few

CDR3 protein: CSVAKRQYQETQYF
D gene: NA
V gene: TRBV29-1
CDR3 length: 14
J gene: TRBJ2-5
clone size: few

CDR3 protein: CASSYRGAEYGYTF
D gene: NA
V gene: TRBV14
CDR3 length: 14
J gene: TRBJ1-2
clone size: few

CDR3 protein: CASSSGIPGNQPQHF
D gene: NA
V gene: TRBV18
CDR3 length: 15
J gene: TRBJ1-5
clone size: NA

CDR3 protein: CDSSQATGMVRNEQFF
D gene: TRBD1
V gene: TRBV12-3/TRBV12-4
CDR3 length: 16
J gene: TRBJ2-1
clone size: NA

CDR3 protein: CASSPNDRANGYTF
D gene: TRBD1
V gene: TRBV3-1
CDR3 length: 14
J gene: TRBJ1-2
clone size: NA

CDR3 protein: CASSLALTPYEQYF
D gene: NA
V gene: TRBV11-2
CDR3 length: 14
J gene: TRBJ2-7
clone size: NA

CDR3 protein: CASGTGENEQFF
D gene: TRBD1
V gene: TRBV10-3
CDR3 length: 12
J gene: TRBJ2-1
clone size: NA

CDR3 protein: CASSFGSGGLADTQYF
D gene: TRBD2
V gene: TRBV12-3/TRBV12-4
CDR3 length: 16
J gene: TRBJ2-3
clone size: few

CDR3 protein: CASSPTRDRAGIQYF
D gene: TRBD1
V gene: TRBV6-4
CDR3 length: 15
J gene: TRBJ2-4
clone size: few

CDR3 protein: CASSFYEGRNNGYTF
D gene: NA
V gene: TRBV7-2
CDR3 length: 15
J gene: TRBJ1-2
clone size: NA

CDR3 protein: CASSTKGLAVFRWETQYF
D gene: TRBD2
V gene: TRBV7-2
CDR3 length: 18
J gene: TRBJ2-5
clone size: once

CDR3 protein: CASSNGRETQYF
D gene: NA
V gene: TRBV6-5
CDR3 length: 12
J gene: TRBJ2-5
clone size: NA

CDR3 protein: CASSLTSGFSYEQYF
D gene: TRBD2
V gene: TRBV7-9
CDR3 length: 15
J gene: TRBJ2-7
clone size: NA

CDR3 protein: CASSKEWGGRPSQPQHF
D gene: NA
V gene: TRBV21-1
CDR3 length: 17
J gene: TRBJ1-5
clone size: NA

CDR3 protein: CASTGSHSNQPQHF
D gene: NA
V gene: TRBV12-3/TRBV12-4
CDR3 length: 14
J gene: TRBJ1-5
clone size: few

CDR3 protein: CASSQLPFSSYNEQFF
D gene: NA
V gene: TRBV4-1
CDR3 length: 16
J gene: TRBJ2-1
clone size: NA

CDR3 protein: CAALAGGQIAETQYF
D gene: TRBD2
V gene: TRBV10-3
CDR3 length: 15
J gene: TRBJ2-5
clone size: NA

CDR3 protein: CASSYSDSDQPQHF
D gene: NA
V gene: TRBV6-5
CDR3 length: 14
J gene: TRBJ1-5
clone size: few

CDR3 protein: CASSKTGVGLRNTLNTGELFF
D gene: TRBD1
V gene: TRBV4-1
CDR3 length: 21
J gene: TRBJ2-2
clone size: few

CDR3 protein: CSVDTTSRDTQYF
D gene: TRBD2
V gene: TRBV20-1
CDR3 length: 13
J gene: TRBJ2-3
clone size: NA

CDR3 protein: CASSLTPGQPQHF
D gene: NA
V gene: TRBV5-1
CDR3 length: 13
J gene: TRBJ1-5
clone size: few

CDR3 protein: CASSLGAPGLVSYEQYF
D gene: TRBD2
V gene: TRBV12-3/TRBV12-4
CDR3 length: 17
J gene: TRBJ2-7
clone size: few